The 17 T cell receptor beta chains listed next were all sequenced from one sample in a study of cytomegalovirus exposure and HLA in healthy donors. PCR amplification relied on 60 Vbeta primers (plus 13 Jbeta primers). Libraries were prepared by immunoSEQ multiplex PCR; TCRdb keeps only in-frame clonotypes and omits some of them. There are approximately 150,000 clones in the sample; roughly 80% occur only once, and more than 4% lies in the top ten. Specimen: PBMCs. These receptors originate from a woman in her thirties or forties in good health and CMV-seropositive.

This clone was observed a single time. The chain combines TRBV9 with TRBJ1-6, with D tentatively TRBD1 (5 bases). This CDR3 contains 15 residues. Germline V gives CDR1 SGDLS, CDR2 YYNGEE. V was shortened by 0 bases and J by 8 bases, with 12 bases between the two germline ends. CDR3 loop: CASSVGLTGDSPLHF. CDR3 DNA sequence: TGTGCCAGCAGCGTAGGCCTAACGGGGGATTCACCCCTCCACTTT.

On this clone: Within the sample, other DNA sequences also encode this same CDR3. The V and J genes are TRBV5-1 and TRBJ2-7; 9 bases align to TRBD1. There are 14 residues in the CDR3. Germline V gene data show CDR1 as SGHRS and CDR2 as YFSETQ. With V trimmed by 4 bases and J by 4 bases, 6 bases remained unmatched. CDR3 nucleotides: TGCGCCAGCAGCCCGGGACAGGGAGCATACGAGCAGTACTTC. Amino acids: CASSPGQGAYEQYF.

V and J are TRBV7-9 and TRBJ2-1, with D maybe TRBD2 (6 bases). The V gene lost 1 base and the J gene lost 5 bases, with 21 bases spanning the gap. Germline V lookup: CDR1 SEHNR, CDR2 FQNEAQ (reference sequence). This CDR3 spans 18 amino acids. This chain's CDR3 is CASSLVTTSPSYDNEQFF. The CDR3 DNA follows: TGTGCCAGCAGCTTAGTAACAACTAGCCCCTCCTATGACAATGAGCAGTTCTTC.

This chain uses TRBV5-4 with TRBJ1-1, with TRBD1 matching over 7 bases. The germline V gene has CDR1 SGHNT and CDR2 YYREEE (reference sequence). The V segment lost 2 bases and the J segment 0 bases; nucleotides outside the gene matches: 1. This CDR3 contains 14 residues. CDR3 amino acids: CASSLQGMNTEAFF. In nucleotides, the CDR3 is TGTGCCAGCAGCTTACAGGGGATGAACACTGAAGCTTTCTTT. Full variable domain (outside the CDR3, taken from reference TRBV5-4 and TRBJ1-1): ETGVTQSPTHLIKTRGQQVTLRCSSQSGHNTVSWYQQALGQGPQFIFQYYREEENGRGNFPPRFSGLQFPNYSSELNVNALELDDSALYLCASSLQGMNTEAFFGQGTRLTVV.

This clone has a handful of counts. CDR3 bases: TGTGCCAGCAGCGGACGGGAAAATGAAAAACTGTTTTTT. Translated: CASSGRENEKLFF. V and J are TRBV7-8 and TRBJ1-4, with D unresolved. The CDR3 is made up of 13 amino acids. The germline V gene encodes CDR1 SGHVS and CDR2 FQNEAQ. Trimming pared 5 bases from V and 5 bases from J, leaving 9 bases between.

The chain joins TRBV29-1 to TRBJ2-7; 7 nucleotides line up with TRBD2. Trimming cost V 0 bases and J 3 bases; bases outside gene matches: 8. Germline CDR1 SQVTM, CDR2 ANQGSEA. The CDR3 consists of 15 residues. DNA for the CDR3: TGCAGCGTTGAAGATCGTGGCGGGAGAAGCTACGAGCAGTACTTC. It codes for CSVEDRGGRSYEQYF.

This clone was seen more than once but under ten times. The chain carries TRBV28 and TRBJ1-5; the match to TRBD1 covers 7 bases. Trimming at V came to 7 bases and at J to 4 bases, leaving 10 bases not matched to a gene. The CDR3 spans 15 residues. Per germline, CDR1 MDHEN and CDR2 SYDVKM. The CDR3 coding sequence is TGTGCCAGCACTACCCAGGACAGGCTTAATCAGCCCCAGCATTTT. Its protein product is CASTTQDRLNQPQHF.

This clone turned up a few times. This chain connects TRBV10-3 to TRBJ1-5; perhaps TRBD1 as D (6 bases). V shed 3 bases and J shed 3 bases, with 9 bases lying between them. CDR3 length: 14 residues. Germline V lookup: CDR1 ENHRY, CDR2 SYGVKD. The CDR3 reads CAISDRDTNQPQHF. The CDR3 DNA reads as TGTGCCATCAGTGACCGGGACACCAATCAGCCCCAGCATTTT.

This chain uses TRBV6-1 with TRBJ1-2; TRBD1 matches 7 bases. V shed 4 bases, J shed 8 bases, and the junction held 7 bases outside the gene matches. Germline V gene data show CDR1 as MNHNS and CDR2 as SASEGT. The CDR3 is made up of 13 amino acids. This CDR3 reads CASSVDRVLGYTF. CDR3 coding DNA: TGTGCCAGCAGTGTCGACAGGGTTTTGGGCTACACCTTC.

Note on this clone: At one end the junction does not follow the germline gene, possibly because of a read error. V gene TRBV4-1 combines with J gene TRBJ2-3; tentative D call: TRBD1 (5 bases). The CDR3 sequence is 15 residues long. Germline CDR1 MGHRA, CDR2 YSYEKL. CDR3 protein: CASSQHGTSTGTQYF. The CDR3 DNA sequence: TGCGCCAGCAGCCAACACGGAACATCCACAGGTACGCAGTATTTT.

The rearrangement joins TRBV7-9 to TRBJ2-4; a weak D match, TRBD1 (5 bases). This CDR3 region has 15 residues. Germline lookup yields CDR1 SEHNR and CDR2 FQNEAQ (reference sequence). V was trimmed by 7 bases and J by 2 bases, leaving 15 bases between them. Here the CDR3 DNA reads TGTGCCAGCACCCAGGGTACTCCATCCAAAAACATTCAGTACTTC. It yields the protein CASTQGTPSKNIQYF.

CDR3 DNA: TGTGCCAGCTTCGGAGACAGGAGATCCTACGAGCAGTACTTC. As protein: CASFGDRRSYEQYF. The chain joins TRBV6-1 to TRBJ2-5, with D possibly TRBD1 on 6 matching bases. The tail of the sequence fits TRBJ2-7 better, so the J call may be wrong. The germline V gene encodes CDR1 MNHNS and CDR2 SASEGT. The CDR3 consists of 14 residues.

The chain recombines TRBV28 with TRBJ1-1; the match to TRBD1 covers 9 bases. The V and J ends lost 3 bases and 0 bases, in that order; junction bases with no gene match: 11. CDR3 size: 18 residues. Germline values: CDR1 MDHEN, CDR2 SYDVKM. The CDR3 nucleotides read TGTGCCAGCAGTTTTTTCGGGACAGGGACGGAAATGAACACTGAAGCTTTCTTT. This encodes CASSFFGTGTEMNTEAFF. Full variable domain (outside the CDR3, taken from reference TRBV28 and TRBJ1-1): DVKVTQSSRYLVKRTGEKVFLECVQDMDHENMFWYRQDPGLGLRLIYFSYDVKMKEKGDIPEGYSVSREKKERFSLILESASTNQTSMYLCASSFFGTGTEMNTEAFFGQGTRLTVV.

This clone is labeled as medium-sized. The chain joins TRBV6-6 to TRBJ1-5; the D gene is possibly TRBD1 (6 bases). V lost 7 bases to trimming and J lost 4 bases, with 14 bases between them. CDR3 length: 14 amino acids. Germline-derived CDR1 and CDR2 are MNHNY and SVGAGI (reference sequence). CDR3 coding DNA: TGTGCCAGCATCCCCGACAGGTTTAATCAGCCCCAGCATTTT. Encoded protein: CASIPDRFNQPQHF.

The J gene is TRBJ2-7, the V gene TRBV18; 7 nucleotides match TRBD2. V gave up 0 bases and J gave up 7 bases; unmatched junction bases: 3. The germline gives CDR1 KGHSH, CDR2 LQKENI. This CDR3 has 13 residues. The CDR3 is CASSPPGGGEQYF. Here the CDR3 DNA reads TGTGCCAGCTCACCACCGGGGGGAGGGGAGCAGTACTTC.

The rearrangement uses TRBV19 and TRBJ2-1, with TRBD2 identical over 9 bases. V shed 9 bases, J shed 8 bases, and the junction held 8 bases outside the gene matches. The CDR3 covers 13 residues. Germline V CDR1 and CDR2: LNHDA, SQIVND (reference sequence). CDR3 nucleotide sequence: TGTGCCAGAATTAGCGGGAGAGGCTATGAGCAGTTCTTC. This gives the protein CARISGRGYEQFF.

V gene TRBV28 combines with J gene TRBJ2-1, with 11 positions matching TRBD1. V lost 6 bases, J lost 9 bases, and 10 bases stayed unmatched. The CDR3 contains 15 residues. Germline lookup yields CDR1 MDHEN and CDR2 SYDVKM. The CDR3 loop is CASSSGQGAFGEQFF. For the CDR3, the DNA is TGTGCCAGCAGCTCCGGACAGGGGGCTTTTGGTGAGCAGTTCTTC.